The 9 T cell receptor beta chains in this list originate from one sample, sequenced in a study of tumor and adjacent non-tumor tissue in lung cancer. A modified ARM-PCR protocol with three rounds of nested PCR amplified TCRbeta. TCRdb itself ran the multiplex PCR reads through MiXCR, one entry per CDR3 protein. Of over 100,000 distinct CDR3 sequences in the sample, approximately 82% were seen once. The template was RNA from unsorted bulk tissue. The sequencing input was lung tumor tissue. Receptor source: a woman aged 60-75 years with non-small cell lung cancer.

With regard to this clonotype: A much more abundant neighbour one base away suggests this may be a read error. The chain carries TRBV14 and TRBJ2-2, with D possibly matching TRBD2 (5 bases). The germline V gene has CDR1 SGHDN and CDR2 FVKESK. This CDR3 has 13 residues. The DNA of the CDR3 is TGTGCCAGCAGCCAACGGCCGACCGGGAAGCTGTTTTTT. Its translation: CASSQRPTGKLFF.

A remark on this clonotype: One end of the junction is discordant with germline, which a read error may explain. The chain joins TRBV4-3 to TRBJ2-3; 11 bases are shared with TRBD2. The CDR3 totals 15 residues. Germline V CDR1 and CDR2: LGHNA, YSLEER. CDR3 amino acids: CASNQETSGADTHYF. The CDR3 region has the DNA TGCGCCAGCAACCAAGAGACTAGCGGGGCAGATACGCACTATTTT.

Worth noting for this clonotype: Given a much more abundant clone one base away, this may be a read error. CDR3 residues: CASSTPRQNWGYTF. The DNA for the CDR3 is TGTGCCAGCAGTACCCCACGACAGAACTGGGGCTACACCTTC. J is TRBJ1-2 and V is TRBV28; weak D call: TRBD1 (5 bases). Germline V lookup: CDR1 MDHEN, CDR2 SYDVKM. The length of the CDR3 is 14 residues. Trimming cost V 5 bases and J 8 bases, with 18 bases left between them.

Turning to this clonotype: A junction end diverges from the germline sequence, so it may reflect a read error. The rearrangement joins TRBV11-1 to TRBJ1-1, with D maybe TRBD1 (5 bases). This CDR3 has 13 residues. The V gene's germline CDR1 is SGHAT and CDR2 FQDESV (reference sequence). In DNA, the CDR3 is TGTGCCAGCAGCCGGGACCGCAATATTGAACCTTTCTTT. It specifies CASSRDRNIEPFF. Supplemented by reference TRBV11-1 and TRBJ1-1, the full variable domain reads EAEVAQSPRYKITEKSQAVAFWCDPISGHATLYWYRQILGQGPELLVQFQDESVVDDSQLPKDRFSAERLKGVDSTLKIQPAELGDSAMYLCASSRDRNIEPFFGQGTRLTVV.

The rearrangement uses TRBV20-1 and TRBJ2-5; 15 bases are a match to TRBD2. The V segment lost 8 bases and the J segment 10 bases; nucleotides outside the gene matches: 17. Germline V gene data show CDR1 as DFQATT and CDR2 as SNEGSKA (reference sequence). The CDR3 consists of 16 residues. CDR3 protein: CSTVGLAGGRQGIQYF. In DNA form, the CDR3 reads TGCAGTACTGTTGGACTAGCGGGGGGGAGACAAGGGATCCAGTACTTC.

On this clonotype itself: A much larger clone lies one base from this, so it may be a read error. The CDR3 region is CIARDGHNQPQHF. CDR3 sequence (DNA): TGCATTGCTAGGGACGGTCACAATCAGCCCCAGCATTTT. The chain uses TRBV20-1 and TRBJ1-5; the D gene is possibly TRBD1 (5 bases). Germline V gene sequence: CDR1 DFQATT, CDR2 SNEGSKA (reference sequence). The CDR3 length is 13 residues.

Details on this clonotype: A read error is possible here, since a much larger clone lies one base away. The chain is built from TRBV5-1 and TRBJ2-1, with D tentatively TRBD1 (5 bases). This CDR3 contains 14 residues. Trimming took 1 base from V and 13 from J, leaving 18 bases between them. Germline assignment: CDR1 SGHRS and CDR2 YFSETQ. CDR3 sequence: CASSLQGGGETQFF. Written as DNA, the CDR3 is TGCGCCAGCAGCTTGCAGGGTGGCGGAGAGACCCAGTTCTTC.

As for this clonotype: An end of the junction differs from the germline gene, which may be a read error. This chain connects TRBV11-2 to TRBJ1-1; 7 nucleotides match TRBD1. Germline CDR1 SGHAT, CDR2 FQNNGV. The CDR3 runs 16 residues. The CDR3 DNA reads TGTGCCAGCAGCTTAGGCTCAGGGGGTATGAACACTGGAGCTTTCTTT. This sequence encodes CASSLGSGGMNTGAFF.

This clonotype has a count of ten or more. J is TRBJ2-7 and V is TRBV6-2 or TRBV6-3; 9 bases align to TRBD1. Trimming took 8 bases from V and 5 from J; bases not matched to a gene: 16. Germline V gene sequence: CDR1 MNHEY, CDR2 SVGEGT. The CDR3 length is 16 residues. The CDR3 is CASGGQGRARLHEQYF. Written as DNA, the CDR3 is TGTGCCAGCGGAGGACAGGGGCGGGCCAGGCTCCACGAGCAGTACTTC.